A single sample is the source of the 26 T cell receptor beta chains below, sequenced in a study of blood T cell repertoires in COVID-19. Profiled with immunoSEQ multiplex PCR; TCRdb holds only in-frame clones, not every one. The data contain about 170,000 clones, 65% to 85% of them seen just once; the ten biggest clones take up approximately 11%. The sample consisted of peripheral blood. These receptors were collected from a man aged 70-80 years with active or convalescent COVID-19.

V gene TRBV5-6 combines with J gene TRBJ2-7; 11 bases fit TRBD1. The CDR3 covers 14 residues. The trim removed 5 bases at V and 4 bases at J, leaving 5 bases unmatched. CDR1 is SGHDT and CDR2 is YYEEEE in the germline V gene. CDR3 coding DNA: TGTGCCAGCAGTCGGGGACAGGGGGTGTACGAGCAGTACTTC. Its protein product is CASSRGQGVYEQYF. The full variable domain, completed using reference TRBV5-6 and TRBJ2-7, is DAGVTQSPTHLIKTRGQQVTLRCSPKSGHDTVSWYQQALGQGPQFIFQYYEEEERQRGNFPDRFSGHQFPNYSSELNVNALLLGDSALYLCASSRGQGVYEQYFGPGTRLTVT.

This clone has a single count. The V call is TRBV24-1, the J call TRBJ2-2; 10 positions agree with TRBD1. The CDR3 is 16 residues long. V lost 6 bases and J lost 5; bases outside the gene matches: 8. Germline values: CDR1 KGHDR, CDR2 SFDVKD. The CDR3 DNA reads TGTGCCACCAGTCCTGCGGGACAGGGGTCGACCGGGGAGCTGTTTTTT. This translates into CATSPAGQGSTGELFF.

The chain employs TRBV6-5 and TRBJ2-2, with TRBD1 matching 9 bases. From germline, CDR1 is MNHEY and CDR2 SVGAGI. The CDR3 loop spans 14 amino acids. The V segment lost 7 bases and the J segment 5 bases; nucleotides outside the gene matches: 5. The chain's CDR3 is CASKGTGRTGELFF. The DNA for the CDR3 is TGTGCCAGCAAAGGGACAGGGCGTACCGGGGAGCTGTTTTTT.

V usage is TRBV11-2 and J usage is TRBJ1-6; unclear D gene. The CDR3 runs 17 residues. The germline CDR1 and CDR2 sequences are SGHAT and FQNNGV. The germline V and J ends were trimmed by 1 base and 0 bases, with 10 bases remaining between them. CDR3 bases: TGTGCCAGCAGCTTAGGGATGGGCAGCTCCTATAATTCACCCCTCCACTTT. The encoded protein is CASSLGMGSSYNSPLHF.

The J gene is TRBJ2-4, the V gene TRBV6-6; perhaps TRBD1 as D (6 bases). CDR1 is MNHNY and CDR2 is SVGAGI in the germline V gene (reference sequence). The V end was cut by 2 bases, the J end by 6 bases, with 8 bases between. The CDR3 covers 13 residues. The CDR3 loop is CASSYGGGNIQYF. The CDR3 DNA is TGTGCCAGCAGTTACGGGGGCGGAAACATTCAGTACTTC.

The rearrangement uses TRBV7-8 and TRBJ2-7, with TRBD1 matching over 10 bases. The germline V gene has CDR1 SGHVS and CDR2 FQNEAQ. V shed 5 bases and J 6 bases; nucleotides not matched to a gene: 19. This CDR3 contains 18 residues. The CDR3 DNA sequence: TGTGCCAGCAGCCCTTTAAGAGGAGGGACAGGGGTACCCTCCGAGCAGTACTTC. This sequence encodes CASSPLRGGTGVPSEQYF. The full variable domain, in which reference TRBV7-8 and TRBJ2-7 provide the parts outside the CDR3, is GAGVSQSPRYKVAKRGQDVALRCDPISGHVSLFWYQQALGQGPEFLTYFQNEAQLDKSGLPSDRFFAERPEGSVSTLKIQRTQQEDSAVYLCASSPLRGGTGVPSEQYFGPGTRLTVT.

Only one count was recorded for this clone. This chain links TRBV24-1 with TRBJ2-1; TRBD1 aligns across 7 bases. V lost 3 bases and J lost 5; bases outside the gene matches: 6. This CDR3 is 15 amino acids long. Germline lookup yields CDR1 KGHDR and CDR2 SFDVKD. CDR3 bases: TGTGCCACCAGTGATCCCAGACAGGGAGACAATGAGCAGTTCTTC. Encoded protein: CATSDPRQGDNEQFF.

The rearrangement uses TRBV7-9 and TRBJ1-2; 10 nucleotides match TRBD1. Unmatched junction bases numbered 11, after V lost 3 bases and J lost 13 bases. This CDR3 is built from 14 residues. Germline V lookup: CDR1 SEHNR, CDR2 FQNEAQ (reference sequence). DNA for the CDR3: TGTGCCAGCAGCTTTGCCGGGACAGGGGCTTTTCGCACCTTC. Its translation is CASSFAGTGAFRTF.

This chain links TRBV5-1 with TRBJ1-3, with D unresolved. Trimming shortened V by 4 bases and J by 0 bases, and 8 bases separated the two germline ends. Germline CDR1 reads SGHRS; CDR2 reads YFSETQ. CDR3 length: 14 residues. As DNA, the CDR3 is TGCGCCAGCAGCGAAAACAGCTCTGGAAACACCATATATTTT. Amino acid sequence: CASSENSSGNTIYF. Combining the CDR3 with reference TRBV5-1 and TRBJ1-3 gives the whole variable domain KAGVTQTPRYLIKTRGQQVTLSCSPISGHRSVSWYQQTPGQGLQFLFEYFSETQRNKGNFPGRFSGRQFSNSRSEMNVSTLELGDSALYLCASSENSSGNTIYFGEGSWLTVV.

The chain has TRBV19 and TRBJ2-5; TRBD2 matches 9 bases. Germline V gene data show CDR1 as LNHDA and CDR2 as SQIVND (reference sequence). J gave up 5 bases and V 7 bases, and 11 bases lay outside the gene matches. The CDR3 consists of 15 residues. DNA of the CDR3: TGTGCCAGTACCGCCGGGGGACTAGCCCAGGAGACCCAGTACTTC. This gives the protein CASTAGGLAQETQYF.

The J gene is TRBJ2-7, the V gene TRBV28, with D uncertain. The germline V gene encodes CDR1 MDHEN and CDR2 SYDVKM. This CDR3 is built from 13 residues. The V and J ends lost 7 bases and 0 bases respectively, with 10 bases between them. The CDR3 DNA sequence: TGTGCCAGCATAGGCGGAAGCTCCTACGAGCAGTACTTC. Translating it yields CASIGGSSYEQYF.

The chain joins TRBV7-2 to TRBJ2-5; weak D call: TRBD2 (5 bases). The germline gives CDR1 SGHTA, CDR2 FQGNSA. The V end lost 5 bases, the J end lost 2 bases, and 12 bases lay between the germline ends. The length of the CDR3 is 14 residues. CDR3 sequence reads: CASSGRTVQETQYF. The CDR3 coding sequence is TGTGCCAGCAGCGGGAGAACGGTACAAGAGACCCAGTACTTC.

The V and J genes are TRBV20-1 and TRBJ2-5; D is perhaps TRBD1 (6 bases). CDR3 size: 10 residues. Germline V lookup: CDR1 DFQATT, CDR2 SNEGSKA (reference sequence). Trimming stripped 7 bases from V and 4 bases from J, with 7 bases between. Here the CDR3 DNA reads TGCAGTGGGGGGCGAGAGACCCAGTACTTC. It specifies CSGGRETQYF.

The CDR3 spells CASSPLTGNEQFF. As DNA, the CDR3 is TGTGCCAGCTCACCACTGACAGGCAATGAGCAGTTCTTC. The genes are TRBV18 and TRBJ2-1; possibly TRBD1 for D (6 bases). V lost 1 base and J 6 bases, leaving 7 bases between the germline ends. Germline assignment: CDR1 KGHSH and CDR2 LQKENI. This CDR3 comprises 13 residues.

The CDR3 loop is CSVAEGGYNEQYF. The CDR3 DNA reads TGCAGCGTTGCTGAGGGAGGGTACAACGAGCAGTACTTC. The chain couples TRBV29-1 to TRBJ2-7, with 7 nucleotides matching TRBD2. Germline loops: CDR1 SQVTM, CDR2 ANQGSEA. This CDR3 contains 13 residues. The junction had 8 bases not matched to a gene; V was cut back by 4 bases and J by 5 bases.

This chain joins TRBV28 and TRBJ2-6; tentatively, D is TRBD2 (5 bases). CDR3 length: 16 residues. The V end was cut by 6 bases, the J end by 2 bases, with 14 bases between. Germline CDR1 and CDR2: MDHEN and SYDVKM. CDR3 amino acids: CASRPRDGTGANVLTF. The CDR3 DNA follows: TGTGCCAGCAGGCCACGGGATGGGACTGGGGCCAACGTCCTGACTTTC.

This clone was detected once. CDR3 coding DNA: TGTGCCAGCAGTACCCCCTGGACTAGCGGTGGACCCTACGAGCAGTACTTC. It is translated as CASSTPWTSGGPYEQYF. The gene calls are TRBV6-2 or TRBV6-3 and TRBJ2-7; 10 positions agree with TRBD2. The CDR3 has 17 residues. Germline loops: CDR1 MNHEY, CDR2 SVGEGT. Unmatched junction bases numbered 12, after V lost 5 bases and J lost 2 bases.

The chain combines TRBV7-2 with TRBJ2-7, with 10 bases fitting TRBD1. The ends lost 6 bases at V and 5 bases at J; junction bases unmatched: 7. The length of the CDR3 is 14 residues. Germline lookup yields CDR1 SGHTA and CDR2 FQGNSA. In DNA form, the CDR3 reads TGTGCCAGCAGTCCTCGGACAGGGGGACACGAGCAGTACTTC. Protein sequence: CASSPRTGGHEQYF.

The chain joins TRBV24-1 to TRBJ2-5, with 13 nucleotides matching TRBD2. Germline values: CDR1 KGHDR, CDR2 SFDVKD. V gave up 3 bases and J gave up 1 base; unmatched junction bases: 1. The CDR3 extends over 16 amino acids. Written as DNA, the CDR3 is TGTGCCACCAGTGATGGACTAGCGGGAGTCCAAGAGACCCAGTACTTC. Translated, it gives CATSDGLAGVQETQYF.

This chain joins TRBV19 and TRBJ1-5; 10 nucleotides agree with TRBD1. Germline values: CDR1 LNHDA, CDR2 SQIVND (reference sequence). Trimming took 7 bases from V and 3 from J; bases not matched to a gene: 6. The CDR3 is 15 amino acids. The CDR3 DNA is TGTGCCAGTACCCCGGGACAGGGGTCCAATCAGCCCCAGCATTTT. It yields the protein CASTPGQGSNQPQHF. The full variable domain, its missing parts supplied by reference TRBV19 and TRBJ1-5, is DGGITQSPKYLFRKEGQNVTLSCEQNLNHDAMYWYRQDPGQGLRLIYYSQIVNDFQKGDIAEGYSVSREKKESFPLTVTSAQKNPTAFYLCASTPGQGSNQPQHFGDGTRLSIL.

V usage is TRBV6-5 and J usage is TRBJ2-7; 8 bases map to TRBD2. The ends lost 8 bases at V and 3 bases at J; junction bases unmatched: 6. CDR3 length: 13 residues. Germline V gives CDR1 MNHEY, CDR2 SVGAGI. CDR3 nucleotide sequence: TGTGCCAGCGGAAGCGGGAGTGGCTACGAGCAGTACTTC. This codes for CASGSGSGYEQYF.

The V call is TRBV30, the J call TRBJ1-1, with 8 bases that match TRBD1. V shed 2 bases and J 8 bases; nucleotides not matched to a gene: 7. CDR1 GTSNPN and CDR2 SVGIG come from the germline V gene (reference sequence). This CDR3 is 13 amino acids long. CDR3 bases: TGTGCCTGGAGTCGAAACAGGGGGTCGGAAGCTTTCTTT. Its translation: CAWSRNRGSEAFF. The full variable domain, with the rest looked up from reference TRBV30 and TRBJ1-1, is SQTIHQWPATLVQPVGSPLSLECTVEGTSNPNLYWYRQAAGRGLQLLFYSVGIGQISSEVPQNLSASRPQDRQFILSSKKLLLSDSGFYLCAWSRNRGSEAFFGQGTRLTVV.

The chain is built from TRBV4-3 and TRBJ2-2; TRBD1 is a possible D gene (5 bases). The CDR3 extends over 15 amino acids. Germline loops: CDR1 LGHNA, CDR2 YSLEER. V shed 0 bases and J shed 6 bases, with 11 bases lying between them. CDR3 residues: CASSQEPGLAGELFF. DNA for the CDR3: TGCGCCAGCAGCCAAGAACCAGGGTTGGCCGGGGAGCTGTTTTTT.

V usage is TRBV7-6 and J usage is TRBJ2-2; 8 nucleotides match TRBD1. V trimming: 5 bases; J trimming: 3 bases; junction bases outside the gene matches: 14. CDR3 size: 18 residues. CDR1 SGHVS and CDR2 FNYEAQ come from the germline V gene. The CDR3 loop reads CASSLYSGTGRDTGELFF. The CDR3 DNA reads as TGTGCCAGCAGCCTCTATTCCGGGACAGGTAGAGACACCGGGGAGCTGTTTTTT.

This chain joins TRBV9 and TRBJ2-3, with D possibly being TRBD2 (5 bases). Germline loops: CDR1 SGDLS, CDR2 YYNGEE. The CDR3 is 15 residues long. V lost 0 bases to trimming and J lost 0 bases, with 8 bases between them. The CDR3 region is CASSVADFSTDTQYF. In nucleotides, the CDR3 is TGTGCCAGCAGCGTAGCGGACTTTAGCACAGATACGCAGTATTTT.

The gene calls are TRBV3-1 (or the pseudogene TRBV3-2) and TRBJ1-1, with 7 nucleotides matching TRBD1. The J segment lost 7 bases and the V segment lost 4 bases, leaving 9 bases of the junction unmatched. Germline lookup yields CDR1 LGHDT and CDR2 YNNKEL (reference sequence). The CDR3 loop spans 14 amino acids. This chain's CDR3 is CASSPVGQAIEAFF. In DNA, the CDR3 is TGTGCCAGCAGCCCGGTCGGACAGGCGATTGAAGCTTTCTTT.